One sample yielded the 3 T cell receptor beta chains listed below, sequenced in a study of cytomegalovirus exposure and HLA in healthy donors. PCR employed 60 Vbeta and 13 Jbeta primers. TCRdb keeps only in-frame clones here, not all; method: immunoSEQ multiplex PCR. This sample has nearly 200,000 clones, with under 90% found just once. Material: PBMCs. These receptor sequences come from a boy aged 2 to 10 in good health and CMV-seronegative.

The chain has TRBV12-5 and TRBJ2-3; TRBD2 matches 8 bases. Germline assignment: CDR1 LGHNT and CDR2 FRNRAP. The CDR3 covers 19 residues. J was trimmed by 5 bases and V by 0 bases; bases with no gene match: 16. The CDR3 coding sequence is TGTGCTAGTGGTTTGGTACTGACTAGCGAGAGTTCCTGGGGAGATACGCAGTATTTT. This translates into CASGLVLTSESSWGDTQYF. The complete variable domain, with remaining parts taken from reference TRBV12-5 and TRBJ2-3, reads DARVTQTPRHKVTEMGQEVTMRCQPILGHNTVFWYRQTMMQGLELLAYFRNRAPLDDSGMPKDRFSAEMPDATLATLKIQPSEPRDSAVYFCASGLVLTSESSWGDTQYFGPGTRLTVL.

The gene calls are TRBV19 and TRBJ2-5; perhaps TRBD2 as D (5 bases). V shed 1 base and J shed 7 bases, with 13 bases lying between them. The CDR3 is 14 amino acids. From germline, CDR1 is LNHDA and CDR2 SQIVND (reference sequence). CDR3 in DNA: TGTGCCAGTAGTATAGGAAGACTCAGCGGGACCCAGTACTTC. This codes for CASSIGRLSGTQYF.

The chain is built from TRBV7-2 and TRBJ1-2, with 10 bases identical to TRBD1. This CDR3 contains 14 residues. Germline CDR1 and CDR2: SGHTA and FQGNSA. With V trimmed by 5 bases and J by 8 bases, 8 bases remained unmatched. CDR3: CASSPGTGEVGYTF. The CDR3 DNA follows: TGTGCCAGCAGCCCCGGGACAGGGGAGGTGGGCTACACCTTC.